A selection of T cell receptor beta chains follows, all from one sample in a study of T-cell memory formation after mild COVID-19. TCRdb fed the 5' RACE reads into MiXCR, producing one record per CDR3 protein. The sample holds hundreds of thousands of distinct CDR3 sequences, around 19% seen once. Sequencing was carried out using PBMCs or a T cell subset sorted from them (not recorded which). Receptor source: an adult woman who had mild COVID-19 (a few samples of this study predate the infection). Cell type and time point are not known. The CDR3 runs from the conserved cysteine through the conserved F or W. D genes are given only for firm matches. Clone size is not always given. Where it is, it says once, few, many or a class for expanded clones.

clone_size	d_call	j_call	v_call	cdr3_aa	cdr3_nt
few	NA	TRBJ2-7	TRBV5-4	CASSLGGAGGYEQYF	TGTGCCAGCAGCTTGGGAGGGGCTGGTGGTTACGAGCAGTACTTC
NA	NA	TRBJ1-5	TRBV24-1	CATSLGGSNQPQHF	TGTGCCACCAGCCTGGGGGGGAGCAATCAGCCCCAGCATTTT
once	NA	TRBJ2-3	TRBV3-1	CASSQRTTPTDTQYF	TGTGCCAGCAGCCAACGGACCACGCCAACAGATACGCAGTATTTT
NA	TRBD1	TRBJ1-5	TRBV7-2	CASSSKQGSASNQPQHF	TGTGCCAGCAGCTCAAAACAGGGGTCGGCTAGCAATCAGCCCCAGCATTTT
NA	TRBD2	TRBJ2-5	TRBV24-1	CATSDLPRGGQETQYF	TGTGCCACCAGTGATTTGCCCCGGGGGGGCCAAGAGACCCAGTACTTC
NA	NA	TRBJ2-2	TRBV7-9	CASSLRQSTGELFF	TGTGCCAGCAGCTTACGGCAGTCCACCGGGGAGCTGTTTTTT
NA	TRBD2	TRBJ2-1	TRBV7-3	CASSLGPILAGGNNEQFF	TGTGCCAGCAGCTTGGGGCCGATATTGGCGGGAGGGAACAATGAGCAGTTCTTC
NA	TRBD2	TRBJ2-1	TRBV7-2	CASSLRVAGVDNEQFF	TGTGCCAGCAGCTTAAGGGTAGCGGGAGTAGACAATGAGCAGTTCTTC
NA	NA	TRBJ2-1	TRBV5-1	CASSLHRGVDLVNEQFF	TGCGCCAGCAGCTTGCATAGGGGCGTCGACTTGGTCAATGAGCAGTTCTTC
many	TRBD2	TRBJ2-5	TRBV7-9	CASSLGLVEVGETQYF	TGTGCCAGCAGCCTCGGACTAGTCGAGGTGGGGGAGACCCAGTACTTC
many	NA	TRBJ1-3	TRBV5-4	CASSLERGNTIYF	TGTGCCAGCAGCTTGGAACGGGGCAACACCATATATTTT
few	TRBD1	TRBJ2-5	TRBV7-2	CASSQQQGLRETQYF	TGTGCCAGCAGCCAACAACAGGGGTTGAGAGAGACCCAGTACTTC
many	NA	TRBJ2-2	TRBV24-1	CATMEEWGGELFF	TGTGCCACCATGGAGGAATGGGGCGGGGAGCTGTTTTTT
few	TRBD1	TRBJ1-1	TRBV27	CASSPRTGGPTEAFF	TGTGCCAGCAGCCCCCGGACAGGGGGTCCCACTGAAGCTTTCTTT
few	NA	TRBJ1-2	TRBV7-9	CASSAVGGRGYTF	TGTGCCAGCAGCGCTGTTGGGGGACGTGGCTACACCTTC
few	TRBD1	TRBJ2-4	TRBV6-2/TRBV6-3	CASSSPGQGPPRDIQYF	TGTGCCAGCAGTTCCCCGGGACAGGGGCCGCCGAGGGACATTCAGTACTTC
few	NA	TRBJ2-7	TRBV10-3	CAISESLAATYEQYF	TGTGCCATCAGTGAGTCGTTAGCAGCTACCTACGAGCAGTACTTC
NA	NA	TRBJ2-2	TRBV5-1	CASSLQGLDTGELFF	TGCGCCAGCAGCTTACAGGGATTGGACACCGGGGAGCTGTTTTTT
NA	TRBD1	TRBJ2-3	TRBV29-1	CSVVIGQGIDTQYF	TGCAGCGTTGTAATCGGACAGGGGATAGATACGCAGTATTTT
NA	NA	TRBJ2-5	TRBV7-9	CASNPLARETQYF	TGTGCCAGCAATCCCTTAGCTAGGGAGACCCAGTACTTC
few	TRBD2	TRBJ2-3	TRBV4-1	CASSRGGGGPTDTQYF	TGCGCCAGCTCCCGGGGGGGCGGGGGGCCCACAGATACGCAGTATTTT
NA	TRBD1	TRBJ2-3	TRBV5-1	CASSIPGQATDTQYF	TGCGCCAGCAGCATCCCTGGACAGGCTACAGATACGCAGTATTTT
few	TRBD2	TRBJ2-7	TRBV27	CASSGAAGGPYEQYF	TGTGCCAGCAGTGGTGCGGCGGGGGGACCCTACGAGCAGTACTTC
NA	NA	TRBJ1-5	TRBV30	CAWSETATYRNQPQHF	TGTGCCTGGAGTGAAACCGCAACATATCGCAATCAGCCCCAGCATTTT
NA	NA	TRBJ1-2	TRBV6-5	CASQSSGRGGDGYTF	TGTGCCAGCCAATCATCGGGACGGGGAGGGGATGGCTACACCTTC
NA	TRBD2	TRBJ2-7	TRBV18	CASSPAGTSSYEQYF	TGTGCCAGCTCACCGGCCGGGACTAGCTCCTACGAGCAGTACTTC
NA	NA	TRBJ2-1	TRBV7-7	CASSLVDYDGAEQFF	TGTGCTAGCAGCTTAGTTGATTATGATGGGGCTGAGCAGTTCTTC
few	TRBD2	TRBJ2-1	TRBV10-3	CAIRREGGTYNEQFF	TGTGCCATCAGGCGGGAGGGAGGCACCTACAATGAGCAGTTCTTC
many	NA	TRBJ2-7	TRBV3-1	CASSQGHSFYEQYF	TGTGCCAGCAGCCAGGGACATAGCTTCTACGAGCAGTACTTC
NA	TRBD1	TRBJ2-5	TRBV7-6	CASSLGQEDQETQYF	TGTGCCAGCAGCCTGGGACAGGAGGACCAAGAGACCCAGTACTTC
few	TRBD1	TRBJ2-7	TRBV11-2	CASSPWTGDTYEQYF	TGTGCCAGCAGCCCCTGGACAGGGGACACCTACGAGCAGTACTTC
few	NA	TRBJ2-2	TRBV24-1	CATKGNTGELFF	TGTGCCACCAAGGGGAACACCGGGGAGCTGTTTTTT
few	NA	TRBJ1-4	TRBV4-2	CASSQDLLPLTNEKLFF	TGTGCCAGCAGCCAAGACTTGCTGCCACTGACTAATGAAAAACTGTTTTTT
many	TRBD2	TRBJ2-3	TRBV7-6	CASSLTSVDTDTQYF	TGTGCCAGCAGCTTAACTAGCGTGGACACAGATACGCAGTATTTT
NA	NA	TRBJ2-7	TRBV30	CAWREDISSYEQYF	TGTGCCTGGAGGGAAGACATTAGCTCCTACGAGCAGTACTTC
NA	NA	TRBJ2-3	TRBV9	CASSVADGRDTQYF	TGTGCCAGCAGCGTAGCTGATGGGAGAGATACGCAGTATTTT
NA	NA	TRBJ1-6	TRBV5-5	CASRWLGLDNSPLHF	TGTGCCAGCAGGTGGTTGGGACTCGATAATTCACCCCTCCACTTT
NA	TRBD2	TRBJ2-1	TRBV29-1	CSVALAGKYNEQFF	TGCAGCGTCGCACTAGCGGGGAAATACAATGAGCAGTTCTTC
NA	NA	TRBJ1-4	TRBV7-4	CASSLFRDRKEKLFF	TGTGCCAGCAGCTTATTTCGTGACAGAAAAGAAAAACTGTTTTTT
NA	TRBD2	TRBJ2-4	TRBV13	CASSFTTSGGAGPSDIQYF	TGTGCCAGCAGCTTCACCACTAGCGGGGGGGCCGGGCCCAGTGACATTCAGTACTTC
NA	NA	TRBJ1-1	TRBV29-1	CSSRLSGPEAFF	TGCAGCTCCCGGCTCAGCGGGCCCGAAGCTTTCTTT
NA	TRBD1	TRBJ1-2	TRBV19	CASSITGADYGYTF	TGTGCCAGTAGTATCACAGGGGCGGACTATGGCTACACCTTC
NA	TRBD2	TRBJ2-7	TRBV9	CASSQTSVPLNYEQYF	TGTGCCAGCAGCCAGACTAGCGTCCCCTTAAACTACGAGCAGTACTTC
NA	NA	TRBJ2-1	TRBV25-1	CASSDDGAPHNEQFF	TGTGCCAGCAGTGATGACGGGGCACCCCACAATGAGCAGTTCTTC
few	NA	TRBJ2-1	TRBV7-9	CASSLATWGEQFF	TGTGCCAGCAGCTTAGCCACCTGGGGTGAGCAGTTCTTC
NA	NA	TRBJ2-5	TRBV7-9	CASSFTDLPPETQYF	TGTGCCAGCAGCTTTACGGACCTCCCGCCGGAGACCCAGTACTTC
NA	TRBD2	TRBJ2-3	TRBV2	CASSVGLAGRADTQYF	TGTGCCAGCAGTGTTGGACTAGCGGGGAGGGCAGATACGCAGTATTTT
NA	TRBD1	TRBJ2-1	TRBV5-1	CASSPRLTGAGYNEQFF	TGCGCCAGCAGCCCCCGTTTGACAGGGGCAGGCTACAATGAGCAGTTCTTC
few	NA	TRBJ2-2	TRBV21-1	CASSTTWGLGELFF	TGTGCCAGCAGCACGACTTGGGGCTTGGGGGAGCTGTTTTTT
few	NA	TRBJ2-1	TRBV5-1	CASSYTGHGENNEQFF	TGCGCCAGCAGCTACACGGGACACGGGGAAAACAATGAGCAGTTCTTC
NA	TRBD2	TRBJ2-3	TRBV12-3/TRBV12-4	CASSSREGRDTQYF	TGTGCCAGCAGTTCACGGGAGGGACGAGATACGCAGTATTTT
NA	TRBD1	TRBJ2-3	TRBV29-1	CGVQGTDTQYF	TGCGGCGTACAGGGGACAGATACGCAGTATTTT
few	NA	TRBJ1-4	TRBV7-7	CASTPGPNEKLFF	TGTGCTAGCACCCCAGGGCCTAATGAAAAACTGTTTTTT
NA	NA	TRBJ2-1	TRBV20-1	CSARDPKTTNNEQFF	TGCAGTGCTAGAGATCCGAAAACTACCAACAATGAGCAGTTCTTC
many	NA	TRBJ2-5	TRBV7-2	CASSTVSGAQETQYF	TGTGCCAGCAGCACAGTTAGCGGAGCTCAAGAGACCCAGTACTTC
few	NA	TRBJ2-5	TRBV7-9	CASSLETAQETQYF	TGTGCCAGCAGCTTAGAGACGGCTCAAGAGACCCAGTACTTC
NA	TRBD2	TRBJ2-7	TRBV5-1	CASSWLAGGGEQYF	TGCGCCAGCAGCTGGCTAGCGGGAGGGGGCGAGCAGTACTTC
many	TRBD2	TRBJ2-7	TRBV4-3	CASSQDALAGVVYF	TGCGCCAGCAGCCAAGATGCGCTAGCGGGAGTGGTATACTTC